The 31 T cell receptor beta chains presented below share a single source sample, sequenced in a study of T cell repertoires in cytomegalovirus infection. The antigens of these receptors remain unknown. From the reads, TCRdb called clonotypes with MiXCR, one entry per CDR3 protein. The sample lists 700,000 to 850,000 distinct CDR3 sequences, about 30% seen once, with 9.5% to 15% in the top ten. The material was cultured CD8+ T cells from PBMCs, obtained from culture after CMV antigen stimulation. These receptors were collected from a human donor in good health (CMV status not recorded). Some clones in this sample may be carry-over from other donors' samples.

There are a few counts of this clonotype. The CDR3 protein is CASSDESFRREAFF. The CDR3 DNA reads as TGCGCCAGCAGTGACGAGAGCTTTAGGCGTGAAGCTTTCTTT. The rearrangement joins TRBV10-1 to TRBJ1-1; D gene unclear. The CDR3 covers 14 residues. Germline V gene data show CDR1 as WNHNN and CDR2 as SYGVQD (reference sequence). The germline V and J ends were trimmed by 3 bases and 7 bases, with 15 bases remaining between them.

The chain couples TRBV19 to TRBJ1-1; D remains unclear. Trimming left V 3 bases short and J 4 bases short, with 15 bases between. The CDR3 sequence is 15 residues long. Germline CDR1 is LNHDA and CDR2 is SQIVND (reference sequence). CDR3 sequence (DNA): TGTGCCAGTAGTATCGATAGTCGTGGTGGCACTGAAGCTTTCTTT. Protein product: CASSIDSRGGTEAFF.

This rearrangement joins TRBV7-3 to TRBJ2-1; the D gene is possibly TRBD1 (5 bases). CDR3 size: 14 residues. The germline CDR1 and CDR2 sequences are SGHTA and FQGTGA. The V end lost 1 base, the J end lost 6 bases, and 10 bases lay between the germline ends. CDR3 sequence reads: CASSLNSGSNEQFF. CDR3 DNA: TGTGCCAGCAGCTTAAATTCAGGGTCCAATGAGCAGTTCTTC.

This clonotype was recorded many times. The CDR3 coding sequence is TGTGCCAGCAGTTTAAGAGGGAGGGGGAGCACAGATACGCAGTATTTT. This codes for CASSLRGRGSTDTQYF. This sequence joins TRBV12-3 or TRBV12-4 and TRBJ2-3; possibly TRBD2 for D (7 bases). The CDR3 is 16 amino acids. The V gene lost 2 bases and the J gene lost 0 bases, with 12 bases spanning the gap.

This clonotype was detected ten times or more. The gene calls are TRBV6-6 and TRBJ2-3, with 8 bases fitting TRBD2. V lost 6 bases, J lost 1 base, and 6 bases stayed unmatched. The CDR3 consists of 15 residues. Per the germline V gene, CDR1 is MNHNY and CDR2 is SVGAGI (reference sequence). The CDR3 coding sequence is TGTGCCAGCAGCTTCGGGGGGGCGGGCACAGATACGCAGTATTTT. The encoded protein is CASSFGGAGTDTQYF.

Many counts were recorded for this clonotype. This chain connects TRBV11-3 to TRBJ2-1; D is ambiguous. Germline V gene sequence: CDR1 SGHNT, CDR2 YENEEA. CDR3 length: 14 amino acids. Trimming left V 1 base short and J 6 bases short, with 10 bases between. The CDR3 DNA sequence: TGTGCCAGCAGCTTAGCTGGCCGACCCAATGAGCAGTTCTTC. This codes for CASSLAGRPNEQFF.

To note about this clonotype: No DNA is shown, since the ends of the CDR3 on it are uncertain; the CDR3 is the one TCRdb lists. The rearrangement joins TRBV15 to TRBJ2-1; the table assigns TRBD1, which was not confirmed against the DNA. CDR1 is LNHNV and CDR2 is YYDKDF in the germline V gene (reference sequence). Counting both end residues, the CDR3 totals 14 amino acids. The CDR3 region is CATDPGQGLYQQFF.

This clonotype was detected a few times. The J gene is TRBJ2-5, the V gene TRBV7-3; 9 bases are shared with TRBD2. The V gene's germline CDR1 is SGHTA and CDR2 FQGTGA. V lost 1 base to trimming and J lost 1 base; unmatched junction nucleotides: 10. This CDR3 spans 18 amino acids. Written as DNA, the CDR3 is TGTGCCAGCAGCTTAATAGGAGGGGGACTAGCTTCCCAAGAGACCCAGTACTTC. Translated: CASSLIGGGLASQETQYF. Full variable domain (outside the CDR3, taken from reference TRBV7-3 and TRBJ2-5): GAGVSQTPSNKVTEKGKYVELRCDPISGHTALYWYRQSLGQGPEFLIYFQGTGAADDSGLPNDRFFAVRPEGSVSTLKIQRTERGDSAVYLCASSLIGGGLASQETQYFGPGTRLLVL.

This clonotype was seen more than once but under ten times. The chain links TRBV7-9 to TRBJ2-7; no definite D call. This CDR3 contains 11 residues. CDR1 is SEHNR, CDR2 FQNEAQ, per germline (reference sequence). The V gene lost 1 base and the J gene lost 9 bases, with 7 bases spanning the gap. The CDR3 protein is CASSLGVGQYV. CDR3 nucleotide sequence: TGTGCCAGCAGCTTAGGAGTCGGGCAGTACGTC.

The chain couples TRBV19 to TRBJ2-4; maybe TRBD1 (7 bases). This CDR3 contains 20 residues. V was shortened by 6 bases and J by 1 base, with 28 bases between the two germline ends. From germline, CDR1 is LNHDA and CDR2 SQIVND (reference sequence). The CDR3 nucleotides are TGTGCCAGTAGCCCCCCGGACAGGCTACTAGCCCTTGGGGCCAAAAACATTCAGTACTTC. Translation: CASSPPDRLLALGAKNIQYF.

The chain is built from TRBV19 and TRBJ2-1, with D maybe TRBD2 (6 bases). Germline CDR1 LNHDA, CDR2 SQIVND (reference sequence). Trimming took off 5 bases at V and 7 bases at J, with 15 bases between the two ends. The CDR3 length is 14 residues. The CDR3 sequence: CASSPSAGRNEQFF. The CDR3 nucleotides read TGTGCCAGTAGTCCTAGCGCAGGTAGAAATGAGCAGTTCTTC.

The table lists this clonotype with a few counts. The rearrangement links TRBV6-1 to TRBJ1-2; 10 bases match TRBD1. CDR1 and CDR2 (germline): MNHNS, SASEGT. This CDR3 comprises 17 residues. After removal of 7 bases from V and 3 bases from J, the junction contained 14 bases not matched to a gene. Here the CDR3 reads CASTPLRDRGLYYGYTF. The CDR3 DNA is TGTGCCAGCACCCCTCTCCGGGACAGGGGCCTTTACTATGGCTACACCTTC.

The table lists this clonotype with a few counts. This chain uses TRBV6-1 with TRBJ2-7; D call uncertain. CDR3 length equals 13 residues. Per germline, CDR1 MNHNS and CDR2 SASEGT. The V and J ends lost 2 bases and 7 bases respectively, with 12 bases between them. In nucleotides, the CDR3 is TGTGCCAGCAGTGAAAACCCTTCTAAAGAGCAGTACTTC. Translating gives CASSENPSKEQYF.

Concerning this clonotype: The junction shows a germline mismatch at one end, possibly a read error. The V call is TRBV12-5, the J call TRBJ1-2, with D unresolved. The CDR3 spans 14 residues. The V gene's germline CDR1 is LGHNT and CDR2 FRNRAP. The CDR3: CACGLFGSRDGYTF. CDR3 coding DNA: TGTGCTTGTGGTTTGTTCGGAAGCCGGGATGGCTACACCTTC.

The chain combines TRBV4-3 with TRBJ1-1; possible D gene TRBD1, 5 bases. The CDR3 spans 14 residues. V dropped 3 bases and J dropped 3 bases, with 11 bases sitting between them. In germline, CDR1 is LGHNA, CDR2 YSLEER. CDR3 nucleotides: TGCGCCAGCAGCCAGGGGAAGGGGTACACTGAAGCTTTCTTT. It is translated as CASSQGKGYTEAFF.

The chain uses TRBV7-9 and TRBJ1-2, with D unclear. Germline CDR1 is SEHNR and CDR2 is FQNEAQ (reference sequence). V gave up 5 bases and J gave up 6 bases, with 16 bases separating them. The CDR3 extends over 14 amino acids. CDR3: CASSTLDTDNGYTF. CDR3 bases: TGTGCCAGCAGCACCCTTGACACGGATAATGGCTACACCTTC.

V and J are TRBV20-1 and TRBJ2-1, with TRBD2 matching 10 bases. The CDR3 sequence is 16 residues long. Germline V gene sequence: CDR1 DFQATT, CDR2 SNEGSKA (reference sequence). The V gene end was trimmed by 5 bases and the J gene end by 0 bases; junction bases not matched to a gene: 7. CDR3 amino acids: CSAVNSGGYSYNEQFF. The DNA for the CDR3 is TGCAGTGCTGTAAATAGCGGGGGGTACTCCTACAATGAGCAGTTCTTC.

About this clonotype: As the CDR3 is not closed by the conserved phenylalanine or tryptophan, this likely results from a read error. The CDR3 is CASSQDSGGGLQNEQFL. The CDR3 DNA follows: TGCGCCAGCAGCCAAGACTCTGGGGGGGGCCTACAGAATGAGCAGTTCCTC. The V and J genes are TRBV4-1 and TRBJ2-1; tentatively, D is TRBD2 (7 bases). Germline V gene lookup returns CDR1 MGHRA and CDR2 YSYEKL. Trimming removed 0 bases at V and 7 bases at J, with 19 bases between. This CDR3 contains 17 residues.

The sample holds one count of this clonotype. The gene calls are TRBV2 and TRBJ1-6; D may be TRBD1 (5 bases). CDR1 is SNHLY and CDR2 is FYNNEI in the germline V gene. Trimming cost V 6 bases and J 9 bases, with 15 bases left between them. The CDR3 covers 14 residues. The CDR3 loop reads CASSPGGRVSPLHF. The DNA for the CDR3 is TGTGCCAGCAGCCCGGGGGGTAGAGTTTCACCCCTCCACTTT.

This clonotype has a handful of counts. The rearrangement uses TRBV4-1 and TRBJ2-1; D unclear. V was shortened by 4 bases and J by 8 bases, with 15 bases between the two germline ends. In germline, CDR1 is MGHRA, CDR2 YSYEKL. The CDR3 length is 14 residues. CDR3: CASSPLGPAYEQFF. Here the CDR3 DNA reads TGCGCCAGCAGCCCCCTCGGACCGGCGTATGAGCAGTTCTTC.

This clonotype was counted a few times. The chain combines TRBV19 with TRBJ2-1; D is possibly TRBD2 (6 bases). The CDR3 has 16 residues. V was shortened by 5 bases and J by 0 bases, with 14 bases between the two germline ends. The germline V gene has CDR1 LNHDA and CDR2 SQIVND (reference sequence). The CDR3 reads CASSPLAVSSYNEQFF. The DNA of the CDR3 is TGTGCCAGTAGTCCCTTAGCGGTAAGCTCCTACAATGAGCAGTTCTTC.

The chain joins TRBV7-9 to TRBJ1-2; the D is unclear. CDR3 size: 17 residues. The germline V gene has CDR1 SEHNR and CDR2 FQNEAQ (reference sequence). The V gene lost 5 bases and the J gene lost 4 bases, with 23 bases spanning the gap. Here the CDR3 reads CASSSTRRAVFGYGYTF. In DNA, the CDR3 is TGTGCCAGCAGCAGTACAAGGCGGGCTGTTTTCGGCTATGGCTACACCTTC. The full variable domain, in which reference TRBV7-9 and TRBJ1-2 provide the parts outside the CDR3, is DTGVSQNPRHKITKRGQNVTFRCDPISEHNRLYWYRQTLGQGPEFLTYFQNEAQLEKSRLLSDRFSAERPKGSFSTLEIQRTEQGDSAMYLCASSSTRRAVFGYGYTFGSGTRLTVV.

This chain uses TRBV11-2 with TRBJ2-5; D remains ambiguous. Trimming cost V 4 bases and J 1 base, with 10 bases left between them. The germline V gene encodes CDR1 SGHAT and CDR2 FQNNGV. CDR3 length: 14 residues. CDR3 sequence reads: CASSSWTAQETQYF. CDR3 DNA sequence: TGTGCCAGCAGCTCCTGGACGGCCCAAGAGACCCAGTACTTC.

V usage is TRBV6-5 and J usage is TRBJ2-5, with TRBD2 as a possible D gene (5 bases). The V end lost 2 bases, the J end lost 7 bases, and 11 bases lay between the germline ends. This CDR3 contains 13 residues. Germline loops: CDR1 MNHEY, CDR2 SVGAGI. Here the CDR3 DNA reads TGTGCCAGCAGTTACGCGACTGAGGGGACCCAGTACTTC. Translation: CASSYATEGTQYF.

The CDR3 nucleotides are TGTGCCAGCAGTTTGCAGGGACCCCTCTCCTATAATTCACCCCTCCACTTT. Its translation is CASSLQGPLSYNSPLHF. V gene TRBV27 combines with J gene TRBJ1-6, with a weak D call TRBD1 (5 bases). V lost 3 bases and J 0 bases, leaving 12 bases between the germline ends. CDR1 is MNHEY, CDR2 SMNVEV, per germline (reference sequence). This CDR3 contains 17 residues.

This clonotype has a count of ten or more. The chain combines TRBV7-2 with TRBJ2-5, with 8 positions matching TRBD1. This CDR3 contains 17 residues. CDR1 is SGHTA, CDR2 FQGNSA, per germline. Losses at the gene ends were 1 base for V and 2 bases for J; bases not matched to a gene: 9. This CDR3 is CASSLGLTRDRQETQYF. Here the CDR3 DNA reads TGTGCCAGCAGCTTAGGCCTTACCCGGGACAGGCAAGAGACCCAGTACTTC.

This clonotype appeared a few times. This rearrangement joins TRBV27 to TRBJ2-3, with a tentative D call TRBD2 (7 bases). The CDR3 is 14 amino acids. The germline V and J ends were trimmed by 3 bases and 4 bases, with 11 bases remaining between them. The germline CDR1 and CDR2 sequences are MNHEY and SMNVEV (reference sequence). In DNA, the CDR3 is TGTGCCAGCAGTTTGGGGGGGCCTGCAGATACGCAGTATTTT. This gives the protein CASSLGGPADTQYF.

In the case of this clonotype: The junction shows a germline mismatch at one end, possibly a read error. The chain uses TRBV7-8 and TRBJ2-1; 14 positions agree with TRBD2. This CDR3 has 17 amino acids. Germline V gives CDR1 SGHVS, CDR2 FQNEAQ. The chain's CDR3 is CASSVAQRLAGGRGQIF. In nucleotides, the CDR3 is TGTGCCAGCAGCGTAGCCCAACGACTAGCGGGGGGGCGTGGGCAAATCTTC.

This clonotype was counted a few times. The chain joins TRBV7-9 to TRBJ2-7; 8 nucleotides line up with TRBD1. From germline, CDR1 is SEHNR and CDR2 FQNEAQ (reference sequence). The CDR3 is 14 amino acids. The ends lost 3 bases at V and 5 bases at J; junction bases unmatched: 6. The CDR3 region is CASSLWDRFNEQYF. CDR3 in DNA: TGTGCCAGCAGCTTGTGGGACAGGTTTAACGAGCAGTACTTC.

V and J are TRBV7-4 and TRBJ2-1, with 10 bases aligning to TRBD1. This CDR3 has 16 residues. Germline-derived CDR1 and CDR2 are SGHVT and SQSDAQ. The J segment lost 6 bases and the V segment lost 6 bases, leaving 11 bases of the junction unmatched. CDR3 in DNA: TGTGCCAGCAGGGTTGGACAGGGGGGGGAATTCAATGAGCAGTTCTTC. It translates to CASRVGQGGEFNEQFF.

The rearrangement uses TRBV7-9 and TRBJ1-2; no definite D call. CDR1 and CDR2 from the germline V gene are SEHNR and FQNEAQ (reference sequence). The ends were cut back, 8 bases at V and 2 bases at J, with 9 bases in the middle. The CDR3 has 12 residues. CDR3 sequence reads: CASFGRNYGYTF. CDR3 coding DNA: TGTGCCAGCTTCGGGCGGAACTATGGCTACACCTTC.